Below, 5 T cell receptor beta chains from the same sample are listed, as sequenced in a study of OX40 agonist ivuxolimab in advanced cancers. Assay used: immunoSEQ multiplex PCR; TCRdb lists only in-frame clones, some missing. Of approximately 120,000 clones listed, under 95% are singletons. The sample in question was CD4+ or CD8+ T cells sorted from blood, obtained in a trial of the OX40 agonist ivuxolimab. The receptors come from an adult with an advanced solid tumor such as melanoma, head and neck, liver or kidney cancer.

This chain links TRBV12-5 with TRBJ2-6; D gene ambiguous. The V gene lost 1 base and the J gene lost 0 bases, with 7 bases spanning the gap. The CDR3 spans 16 residues. CDR1 LGHNT and CDR2 FRNRAP come from the germline V gene. DNA of the CDR3: TGTGCTAGTGGTTTGGGCACCCGCTCTGGGGCCAACGTCCTGACTTTC. Amino acid sequence: CASGLGTRSGANVLTF.

The V gene is TRBV7-2, the J gene TRBJ1-6; D not certain. The CDR3 covers 15 residues. The V end was cut by 1 base, the J end by 5 bases, with 9 bases between. Germline V gene lookup returns CDR1 SGHTA and CDR2 FQGNSA. The CDR3 protein is CASSLGALDNSPLHF. In nucleotides, the CDR3 is TGTGCCAGCAGCTTAGGTGCCCTCGATAATTCACCCCTCCACTTT.

V and J are TRBV5-1 and TRBJ2-7; D call uncertain. V lost 0 bases and J 1 base, leaving 11 bases between the germline ends. This CDR3 has 15 residues. Germline V lookup: CDR1 SGHRS, CDR2 YFSETQ. CDR3 sequence (DNA): TGCGCCAGCAGCTTGGGTACGTGGGGTTCCTACGAGCAGTACTTC. Protein sequence: CASSLGTWGSYEQYF.

This chain connects TRBV7-9 to TRBJ2-7, with 14 bases matching TRBD2. The length of the CDR3 is 15 residues. Germline V gene lookup returns CDR1 SEHNR and CDR2 FQNEAQ (reference sequence). Germline trimming cut 5 bases from V and 6 bases from J; bases unmatched to any gene: 6. The CDR3 DNA sequence: TGTGCCAGCAGCCCGGGACTAGCGGGAGTTGGCGAGCAGTACTTC. As protein: CASSPGLAGVGEQYF.

This clone was recorded a few times. The chain couples TRBV30 to TRBJ1-2; D is unresolved. Germline CDR1 GTSNPN, CDR2 SVGIG (reference sequence). The CDR3 is 12 amino acids. Between the trimmed V and J ends, which lost 5 bases and 4 bases, there was a span of 11 bases. The CDR3 DNA is TGTGCCTGGGGACTGACTGGCTATGGCTACACCTTC. It codes for CAWGLTGYGYTF.